This is a list of T cell receptor beta chains from one sample in a study of blood T cell repertoires in COVID-19. The repertoire was sequenced with immunoSEQ multiplex PCR; TCRdb's copy has only in-frame clones and lacks some. The profile shows around 78,000 clones, about 89% of them singletons. Material: peripheral blood. All receptors come from a woman aged 55 to 70 with acute or convalescent COVID-19. The CDR3 runs from the conserved cysteine through the conserved F or W. A D gene is named only where the DNA matches it firmly. Expanded clones are given a class, and other clones once, few, many or no size at all.

>-|-|TRBJ2-7|TRBV7-8
TGTGCCAGCACCACTACGCTGTCTGTGCGAGGGCAGTACTTC
CASTTTLSVRGQYF
>-|-|TRBJ2-5|TRBV6-2/TRBV6-3
TGTGCCAGCAGTTATCGTGCGACAACCCAAGAGACCCAGTACTTC
CASSYRATTQETQYF
>few|TRBD2|TRBJ2-3|TRBV4-2
TGTGCCAGCAGCCAAGCTACGACTAGCGGGGGCACAGATACGCAGTATTTT
CASSQATTSGGTDTQYF
>-|-|TRBJ1-1|TRBV19
TGTGCCAGTAGTCCACTCATCAAGATTGAAGCTTTCTTT
CASSPLIKIEAFF
>-|TRBD1|TRBJ2-6|TRBV7-6
TGTGCCAGCAGCCCCCGATCGGGACAGGGACTCTCTGGGGCCAACGTCCTGACTTTC
CASSPRSGQGLSGANVLTF
>-|TRBD1|TRBJ1-2|TRBV15
TGTGCCACCAGCAGAGATCGGGACAGGCGGGGTGGCTACACCTTC
CATSRDRDRRGGYTF
>once|-|TRBJ2-1|TRBV28
TGTGCCAGCAGTTTAGTCGGCAATGAGCAGTTCTTC
CASSLVGNEQFF
>-|TRBD1|TRBJ1-6|TRBV27
TGTGCCAGCAGTTATACAGGGGATGGACCCCTCCACTTT
CASSYTGDGPLHF
>few|-|TRBJ1-2|TRBV24-1
TGTGCCACCAGTGGCGGGGGGATCTATGGCTACACCTTC
CATSGGGIYGYTF
>once|-|TRBJ2-1|TRBV29-1
TGCAGCGTTGTGTTAGGGGACTTCTACAATGAGCAGTTCTTC
CSVVLGDFYNEQFF
>-|-|TRBJ2-2|TRBV4-2
TGTGCCAGCGGGGGGACGGACACCGGGGAGCTGTTTTTT
CASGGTDTGELFF
>-|-|TRBJ2-1|TRBV11-2
TGTGCCAGCAGCCCGGGGGTATACAATGAGCAGTTCTTC
CASSPGVYNEQFF
>-|-|TRBJ2-2|TRBV4-3
TGCGCCAGCAGCCAAAGAGCAGGGTCCAACAGCGGGGAGCTGTTTTTT
CASSQRAGSNSGELFF
>-|-|TRBJ1-1|TRBV14
TGTGCCAGCAGCCAAGTCGGCAGGGACACTGAAGCTTTCTTT
CASSQVGRDTEAFF
>-|-|TRBJ2-1|TRBV5-5
TGTGCCAGCAGCTTAGGAGGGGACCCCTACAATGAGCAGTTCTTC
CASSLGGDPYNEQFF
>-|TRBD1|TRBJ1-6|TRBV27
TGTGCCACAAGGACAGGGGGCATTGATTCACCCCTCCACTTT
CATRTGGIDSPLHF
>-|TRBD1|TRBJ2-3|TRBV3-1/TRBV3-2
TGTGCCAGCAGCCTGGGACAGGGAAGAGCAGATACGCAGTATTTT
CASSLGQGRADTQYF
>-|-|TRBJ1-2|TRBV6-2/TRBV6-3
TGTGCCAGCAGTTACTCACCGGGAGTAGTGGATGGCTACACCTTC
CASSYSPGVVDGYTF
>-|-|TRBJ1-5|TRBV6-5
TGTGCCAGCAGTCCCTTGGGAGAACGCAATCAGCCCCAGCATTTT
CASSPLGERNQPQHF
>-|-|TRBJ2-3|TRBV11-2
TGTGCCAGCAGGCCCGACACGGATACGCAGTATTTT
CASRPDTDTQYF
>-|TRBD1|TRBJ1-2|TRBV28
TGTGCCAGCAGTTTATTTAGCGCCGGGACAGGGGGAAGTGACACCTTC
CASSLFSAGTGGSDTF
>-|TRBD1|TRBJ1-1|TRBV20-1
TGCAGTGCTAGTCCAGGGGGAACTGAAGCTTTCTTT
CSASPGGTEAFF
>-|-|TRBJ2-2|TRBV7-6
TGTGCCAGCAGCTTCTCCCCCCCCGGCACCGGGGAGCTGTTTTTT
CASSFSPPGTGELFF
>-|-|TRBJ1-4|TRBV18
TGTGCCAGCTCACCAGTAGGAGGGCGGAATGAAAAACTGTTTTTT
CASSPVGGRNEKLFF
>-|-|TRBJ2-3|TRBV29-1
TGCAGCGTTGGACAGGATAGCACAGATACGCAGTATTTT
CSVGQDSTDTQYF
>-|-|TRBJ2-7|TRBV3-1/TRBV3-2
TGTGCCAGCAGCCAACCAGGGACCTACGAGCAGTACTTC
CASSQPGTYEQYF
>many|TRBD1|TRBJ2-7|TRBV10-1
TGCGCCAGCAGTGAGGGACAGGCCTCCTGCGAGCAGTACTTC
CASSEGQASCEQYF
>-|TRBD1|TRBJ1-4|TRBV25-1
TGTGCCAGCAGTGACATCAGGGGGCTGGGGGAAAAACTGTTTTTT
CASSDIRGLGEKLFF
>-|-|TRBJ2-1|TRBV7-3
TGTGCCAGCAGCTTAATTGGGACTTCTTTGCGAGAGCAGTTCTTC
CASSLIGTSLREQFF
>-|TRBD2|TRBJ2-7|TRBV9
TGTGCCAGCAGCGTAGGACTAGCGGGGGGGTGGTCCTACGAGCAGTACTTC
CASSVGLAGGWSYEQYF
>-|-|TRBJ2-2|TRBV19
TGTGCCAGTAAGGGGTCCACCGGGGAGCTGTTTTTT
CASKGSTGELFF
>-|-|TRBJ1-6|TRBV3-1/TRBV3-2
TGTGCCAGCAGCCAAGGGGCCGCTCCTCCGAATTCACCCCTCCACTTT
CASSQGAAPPNSPLHF
>-|TRBD2|TRBJ2-1|TRBV4-3
TGCGCCAGCAGCCTAGAAAGCGGGAGCGTCGGTGAGCAGTTCTTC
CASSLESGSVGEQFF
>-|TRBD1|TRBJ2-7|TRBV27
TGTGCCAGCAGTTTATCACTGGGACAGGGGCCCCACGAGCAGTACTTC
CASSLSLGQGPHEQYF
>once|-|TRBJ1-3|TRBV9
TGTGCCAGCAGCGTAGAGCCCAGGCCCACTGGAAACACCATATATTTT
CASSVEPRPTGNTIYF
>-|-|TRBJ2-1|TRBV30
TGTGCCTGGAGTGTACTGCGCAATGAGCAGTTCTTC
CAWSVLRNEQFF
>-|TRBD2|TRBJ2-3|TRBV9
TGTGCCAGCAGCGTAGGGCCGGGGGGGCAAGTAGATACGCAGTATTTT
CASSVGPGGQVDTQYF
>-|-|TRBJ1-4|TRBV7-2
TGTGCCAGCACCGAACCCGGGGTTCGTGAAAAACTGTTTTTT
CASTEPGVREKLFF
>few|-|TRBJ1-3|TRBV28
TGTGCCAGCACCCCGGGACAAGTTGGAAACACCATATATTTT
CASTPGQVGNTIYF
>-|TRBD2|TRBJ2-1|TRBV18
TGTGCCAGCTCACTCGGACTAGCGGGGTCCAATGAGCAGTTCTTC
CASSLGLAGSNEQFF
>-|TRBD2|TRBJ2-5|TRBV19
TGTGCCAGTAGCCAGGGACTAGCGGCCAACTTTGGGCAAGAGACCCAGTACTTC
CASSQGLAANFGQETQYF
>-|-|TRBJ2-5|TRBV5-1
TGCGCCAGCAGCTTGGGGGGGCTCCAAGAGACCCAGTACTTC
CASSLGGLQETQYF
>-|TRBD1|TRBJ1-4|TRBV6-5
TGTGCCAGCAGGCCTTCCAGGGGGTATGAAAAACTGTTTTTT
CASRPSRGYEKLFF
>-|-|TRBJ1-1|TRBV30
TGTGCCTGGAGTGTAATAACTGAAGCTTTCTTT
CAWSVITEAFF
>-|-|TRBJ1-1|TRBV28
TGTGCCAGCAGCCTGTGGGAGGCGGCTTTCTTT
CASSLWEAAFF
>-|TRBD1|TRBJ1-1|TRBV27
TGTGCCAGCAGTCAATATGGGGGACAGATGTTGAACACTGAAGCTTTCTTT
CASSQYGGQMLNTEAFF
>-|-|TRBJ1-4|TRBV7-9
TGTGCCAGCAGCAGGGGGGAGGAAAAACTGTTTTTT
CASSRGEEKLFF
>-|TRBD1|TRBJ1-2|TRBV2
TGTGCCAGCAGCGCGCCAGGGGGCAGGGGCTACACCTTC
CASSAPGGRGYTF
>-|-|TRBJ2-7|TRBV6-2/TRBV6-3
TGTGCCAGCAGTTACCCGCAGTTTTCCGAGCAGTACTTC
CASSYPQFSEQYF
>-|-|TRBJ1-2|TRBV6-5
TGTGCCAGCAGTTACTCGAGGGGGGGTCTCCGCGGCTACACCTTC
CASSYSRGGLRGYTF
>-|-|TRBJ1-5|TRBV19
TGTGCCAGTAGTATAGTAGGGACACCGAGCAATCAGCCCCAGCATTTT
CASSIVGTPSNQPQHF